This is a list of T cell receptor beta chains from one sample in a study of shared clonotypes between healthy human individuals. Here immunoSEQ multiplex PCR was the method, and the copy in TCRdb shows in-frame clones only, minus some. The repertoire has about 600,000 clones, approximately 97% of them found once; the top ten carry roughly 0.055%. Material: naive CD4+ T cells sorted from blood. Source of these receptors: a woman in her thirties in good health. CDR3s include the opening cysteine and the closing phenylalanine or tryptophan. The order of the fields is V gene, D gene, clone size, J gene, CDR3 DNA, CDR3 protein. D genes are given only for firm matches. Size is stated for part of the rows, as once, few or many counts, or as a class when the clone is expanded.

V gene: TRBV28; D gene: NA; clone size: NA; J gene: TRBJ2-2; CDR3 DNA: TGTGCCAGCACCGGGGTCGGGGAGCTGTTTTTT; CDR3 protein: CASTGVGELFF
V gene: TRBV7-9; D gene: NA; clone size: NA; J gene: TRBJ2-3; CDR3 DNA: TGTGCCAGCAGCTTTAATGGAGATACGCAGTATTTT; CDR3 protein: CASSFNGDTQYF
V gene: TRBV9; D gene: NA; clone size: NA; J gene: TRBJ1-2; CDR3 DNA: TGTGCCAGCAGCGGGAGGTACTATGGCTACACCTTC; CDR3 protein: CASSGRYYGYTF
V gene: TRBV9; D gene: NA; clone size: NA; J gene: TRBJ2-2; CDR3 DNA: TGTGCCAGCAGCGCTTATCGGGAGACCGGGGAGCTGTTTTTT; CDR3 protein: CASSAYRETGELFF
V gene: TRBV4-1; D gene: NA; clone size: once; J gene: TRBJ2-7; CDR3 DNA: TGCGCCAGCAGCCACCCCTCGGGGGACCTGTACGAGCAGTACTTC; CDR3 protein: CASSHPSGDLYEQYF
V gene: TRBV5-1; D gene: TRBD2; clone size: NA; J gene: TRBJ2-3; CDR3 DNA: TGCGCCAGCAGCTTGGGCAGGACTAGCGGGCCCGGGGATACGCAGTATTTT; CDR3 protein: CASSLGRTSGPGDTQYF
V gene: TRBV5-4; D gene: TRBD2; clone size: NA; J gene: TRBJ2-7; CDR3 DNA: TGTGCCAGCAGCTTGGCCGGGAGGGCCTACGAGCAGTACTTC; CDR3 protein: CASSLAGRAYEQYF
V gene: TRBV4-1; D gene: NA; clone size: NA; J gene: TRBJ1-1; CDR3 DNA: TGCGCCAGCAGCCAAACTATTATAGGGGAGGCTGAAGCTTTCTTT; CDR3 protein: CASSQTIIGEAEAFF
V gene: TRBV5-1; D gene: TRBD1; clone size: NA; J gene: TRBJ2-4; CDR3 DNA: TGCGCCAGCAGCTCAGGGGGCGCGAACATTCAGTACTTC; CDR3 protein: CASSSGGANIQYF
V gene: TRBV30; D gene: TRBD1; clone size: NA; J gene: TRBJ1-4; CDR3 DNA: TGTGCCTGGAGGGGGACAGGATCTACAGAAAAACTGTTTTTT; CDR3 protein: CAWRGTGSTEKLFF
V gene: TRBV4-2; D gene: NA; clone size: NA; J gene: TRBJ2-5; CDR3 DNA: TGTGCCAGCAGCCAAGTGGGGTTGGGCGTAGACCAAGAGACCCAGTACTTC; CDR3 protein: CASSQVGLGVDQETQYF
V gene: TRBV2; D gene: NA; clone size: NA; J gene: TRBJ2-5; CDR3 DNA: TGTGCCAGTGCTAGGGTCGGAGAGACCCAGTACTTC; CDR3 protein: CASARVGETQYF
V gene: TRBV21-1; D gene: NA; clone size: NA; J gene: TRBJ2-3; CDR3 DNA: TGTGCCAGCAGCAAAATGGGGGGGAGTGGCGGAATGGGATCGGATACGCAGTATTTT; CDR3 protein: CASSKMGGSGGMGSDTQYF
V gene: TRBV27; D gene: NA; clone size: NA; J gene: TRBJ2-4; CDR3 DNA: TGTGCCAGCAGTTTAGCGGGACTAGCCAAAAACATTCAGTACTTC; CDR3 protein: CASSLAGLAKNIQYF
V gene: TRBV5-1; D gene: NA; clone size: NA; J gene: TRBJ2-7; CDR3 DNA: TGCGCCAGCAGGACAGTTCGTTGGCCCTACGAGCAGTACTTC; CDR3 protein: CASRTVRWPYEQYF